The 15 T cell receptor beta chains listed next were all sequenced from one sample in a study of shared clonotypes between healthy human individuals. The repertoire was sequenced with immunoSEQ multiplex PCR; TCRdb's copy has only in-frame clones and lacks some. The sample carries about 2.3 million clones, around 92% recorded once. Sequencing was done on a sample of naive CD4+ T cells from PBMCs. Specified subset: CD45RA+ positively selected. The source is a man aged 18 to 30 in good health. Some clones in this sample may be carry-over from other donors' samples.

V gene TRBV23-1 combines with J gene TRBJ2-3, with a tentative D call TRBD2 (5 bases). TRBV23-1 is filed as an ORF, its function uncertain. V was cut by 6 bases and J by 6 bases, with 13 bases left in between. The CDR3 is made up of 13 amino acids. CDR3 residues: CASSLRRSDTQYF. The DNA for the CDR3 is TGCGCCAGCAGCTTGCGGAGGTCGGATACGCAGTATTTT.

The chain recombines TRBV10-3 with TRBJ1-1, with D possibly matching TRBD1 (6 bases). Looked up from germline, CDR1 is ENHRY and CDR2 is SYGVKD. The CDR3 loop spans 15 amino acids. The V and J ends lost 7 bases and 8 bases respectively, with 23 bases between them. CDR3 sequence: CAIKAGYTQGKEAFF. The CDR3 DNA sequence: TGTGCCATCAAGGCCGGCTATACACAGGGAAAAGAAGCTTTCTTT.

V is TRBV7-2 and J is TRBJ2-3; D might be TRBD2 (6 bases). The CDR3 is made up of 14 amino acids. Germline CDR1 and CDR2: SGHTA and FQGNSA. V lost 6 bases and J lost 0, with 10 bases in between. The DNA of the CDR3 is TGTGCCAGCAGGCTAGCGTCTAGCACAGATACGCAGTATTTT. It codes for CASRLASSTDTQYF. Looking up the rest from reference TRBV7-2 and TRBJ2-3 gives the full variable domain: GAGVSQSPSNKVTEKGKDVELRCDPISGHTALYWYRQSLGQGLEFLIYFQGNSAPDKSGLPSDRFSAERTGGSVSTLTIQRTQQEDSAVYLCASRLASSTDTQYFGPGTRLTVL.

The chain couples TRBV4-3 to TRBJ2-6; D not resolved. V shed 4 bases and J shed 0 bases, with 10 bases lying between them. Germline V lookup: CDR1 LGHNA, CDR2 YSLEER. This CDR3 contains 16 residues. The CDR3 coding sequence is TGCGCCAGCAGCCCTCCGTTAGTCTCTGGGGCCAACGTCCTGACTTTC. Its translation is CASSPPLVSGANVLTF.

The chain links TRBV2 to TRBJ1-1, with no clear D. V was pared by 2 bases and J by 5 bases, with 12 bases between. CDR3 length: 14 residues. The germline V gene has CDR1 SNHLY and CDR2 FYNNEI. The CDR3 sequence is CASSERTLATEAFF. The CDR3 nucleotides are TGTGCCAGCAGTGAAAGGACCCTGGCAACTGAAGCTTTCTTT.

The rearrangement links TRBV2 to TRBJ1-5; D may be TRBD1 (6 bases). V was shortened by 6 bases and J by 6 bases, with 18 bases between the two germline ends. The CDR3 extends over 15 amino acids. CDR1 is SNHLY, CDR2 FYNNEI, per germline. The CDR3 region is CASRRNRDEGQPQHF. The CDR3 nucleotides are TGTGCCAGCAGACGGAACAGGGACGAAGGTCAGCCCCAGCATTTT.

The chain uses TRBV5-1 and TRBJ2-7; 9 bases are shared with TRBD1. CDR3 length equals 17 residues. V lost 5 bases to trimming and J lost 5 bases; unmatched junction nucleotides: 17. Germline lookup yields CDR1 SGHRS and CDR2 YFSETQ. Written as DNA, the CDR3 is TGCGCCAGCAGAGGACAGGGGAGGTTTAGGACTACCCACGAGCAGTACTTC. As protein: CASRGQGRFRTTHEQYF.

This clone was recorded only once. This chain joins TRBV14 and TRBJ2-2; D ambiguous. V was pared by 1 base and J by 6 bases, with 0 bases between. The length of the CDR3 is 11 residues. Germline V gene sequence: CDR1 SGHDN, CDR2 FVKESK. CDR3 residues: CASSQAGELFF. The CDR3 bases are TGTGCCAGCAGCCAAGCCGGGGAGCTGTTTTTT.

CDR3 nucleotide sequence: TGTGCCAGCAGTGATTTATGGACAGGGGTCATCGAGCAGTTCTTC. As protein: CASSDLWTGVIEQFF. This sequence joins TRBV6-1 and TRBJ2-1; TRBD1 agrees at 9 bases. The CDR3 has 15 residues. Germline-derived CDR1 and CDR2 are MNHNS and SASEGT. The ends lost 3 bases at V and 10 bases at J; junction bases unmatched: 10.

V is TRBV27 and J is TRBJ1-2; D ambiguous. The CDR3 loop spans 18 amino acids. V dropped 5 bases and J dropped 8 bases, with 30 bases sitting between them. Germline CDR1 and CDR2: MNHEY and SMNVEV (reference sequence). The DNA of the CDR3 is TGTGCCAGCAGTCCGAAGTCAGGACGGATGTCGGTATCTAGGGGCTACACCTTC. It specifies CASSPKSGRMSVSRGYTF.

The rearrangement links TRBV19 to TRBJ2-1; 8 bases agree with TRBD1. Germline values: CDR1 LNHDA, CDR2 SQIVND (reference sequence). J lost 0 bases, V lost 7 bases, and 5 bases had no gene match. The CDR3 covers 15 residues. CDR3 residues: CASTKDRASYNEQFF. The CDR3 coding sequence is TGTGCCAGTACCAAGGACAGGGCCTCCTACAATGAGCAGTTCTTC.

The rearrangement uses TRBV9 and TRBJ2-2; 8 bases align to TRBD2. The J segment lost 1 base and the V segment lost 2 bases, leaving 4 bases of the junction unmatched. The germline gives CDR1 SGDLS, CDR2 YYNGEE. The CDR3 has 16 residues. The CDR3 coding sequence is TGTGCCAGCAGCGTTAAAGCGGGGGTGAACACCGGGGAGCTGTTTTTT. Translating gives CASSVKAGVNTGELFF.

The V call is TRBV7-2, the J call TRBJ2-1, with TRBD2 matching 13 bases. Losses at the gene ends were 5 bases for V and 5 bases for J; bases not matched to a gene: 3. The CDR3 is 15 amino acids. Germline V gene data show CDR1 as SGHTA and CDR2 as FQGNSA. The CDR3 nucleotides are TGTGCCAGCAGCCGCACTAGCGGGAGGGACAATGAGCAGTTCTTC. Translated, it gives CASSRTSGRDNEQFF. The full variable domain, with the rest looked up from reference TRBV7-2 and TRBJ2-1, is GAGVSQSPSNKVTEKGKDVELRCDPISGHTALYWYRQSLGQGLEFLIYFQGNSAPDKSGLPSDRFSAERTGGSVSTLTIQRTQQEDSAVYLCASSRTSGRDNEQFFGPGTRLTVL.

The chain combines TRBV5-1 with TRBJ2-7, with D perhaps matching TRBD2 (6 bases). Germline CDR1 SGHRS, CDR2 YFSETQ. The CDR3 has 15 residues. Trimming took off 2 bases at V and 0 bases at J, with 12 bases between the two ends. The CDR3 here is CASSFEAGSSYEQYF. CDR3 DNA sequence: TGCGCCAGCAGCTTCGAGGCGGGGAGCTCCTACGAGCAGTACTTC.

The CDR3 spells CASTPQSSPGETQYF. The CDR3 DNA reads TGTGCCAGCACCCCCCAATCGTCCCCAGGGGAGACCCAGTACTTC. The chain uses TRBV9 and TRBJ2-5; tentatively, D is TRBD1 (5 bases). The CDR3 has 15 amino acids. The V end was cut by 6 bases, the J end by 5 bases, with 20 bases between. From germline, CDR1 is SGDLS and CDR2 YYNGEE.